This T cell receptor beta chain was captured by sequencing in a study of T cells expressing NK-cell markers. The wider study: Among the eight sequenced donors, seven tested HCMV-seropositive and one tested seronegative. Study results and caveats: Specificity for HCMV among expanded NKG2C+ T cell clones was not established.

The CDR3 is 16 amino acids. CDR1 is SGDLS and CDR2 is YYNGEE in the germline V gene. 5'RACE template switching built TCR beta cDNA with unique molecular identifiers. TCRdb reprocessed the 5' RACE reads and keeps a single row for each CDR3 protein, giving no DNA. The sample's table shows over 100,000 distinct CDR3 sequences. In regard to this clonotype: Its antigen is unidentified.

J is TRBJ1-1 and V is TRBV9; TCRdb outputs TRBD1, but without DNA this stays unchecked. The receptor was isolated from a woman between 18 and 75 years old in good health. Sequenced input: blood T cells: a sorted CD56 or NKG2C T cell subset, CD4+ or CD8+ T cells, or bulk PBMC T cells (not recorded which). The CDR3 protein is CASSVAQGQSHTEAFF.